This entry features one TCR beta chain sequence. Clones were sequenced by immunoSEQ multiplex PCR, and TCRdb holds only the in-frame ones, with some missing. The sample yields roughly 120,000 clones, 65% to 85% seen once. These data come from a study of T cell responses to AZD1222 COVID-19 vaccine. Germline CDR1 is MDHEN and CDR2 is SYDVKM. V shed 8 bases, J shed 6 bases, and the junction held 1 base outside the gene matches. CDR3 length: 13 residues. The V and J genes are TRBV28 and TRBJ1-6, with 10 bases that match TRBD1. The specimen was peripheral blood, collected on day 0 of AZD1222 vaccination. This TCR was sampled from an adult in good health. The CDR3 is CASRDRGNSPLHF. CDR3 DNA: TGTGCCAGCCGGGACAGGGGTAATTCACCCCTCCACTTT.